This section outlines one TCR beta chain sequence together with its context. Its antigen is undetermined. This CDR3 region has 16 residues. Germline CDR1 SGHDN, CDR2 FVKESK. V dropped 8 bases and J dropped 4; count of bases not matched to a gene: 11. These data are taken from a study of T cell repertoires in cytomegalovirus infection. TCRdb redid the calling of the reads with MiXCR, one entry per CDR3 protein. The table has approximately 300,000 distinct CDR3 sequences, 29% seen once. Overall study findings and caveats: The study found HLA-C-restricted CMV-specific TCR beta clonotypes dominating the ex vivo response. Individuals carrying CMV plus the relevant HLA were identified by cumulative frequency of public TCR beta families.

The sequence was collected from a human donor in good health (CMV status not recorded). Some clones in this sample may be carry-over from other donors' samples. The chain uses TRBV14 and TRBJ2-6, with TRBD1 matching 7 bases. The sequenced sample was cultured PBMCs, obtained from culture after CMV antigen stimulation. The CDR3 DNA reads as TGTGCCAGCGTTAAGGGGGCAGTGTTAGGGGCCAACGTCCTGACTTTC. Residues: CASVKGAVLGANVLTF.